This TCR beta chain derives from a study of blood T cell repertoires in COVID-19. For the study at large: Samples of COVID-19 (acute and convalescent) were obtained from the United States, Italy and Spain. Sample material is recorded as cDNA or gDNA derived from T cells, B-cell-depleted T cells, or PBMCs.

CDR1 SGHTA and CDR2 FQGNSA come from the germline V gene. V dropped 1 base and J dropped 5 bases, with 17 bases sitting between them. This CDR3 has 16 amino acids. The protocol was immunoSEQ multiplex PCR, while the TCRdb copy is restricted to in-frame clones and leaves out a portion. There are around 70,000 clones in the sample; approximately 80% occur only once, and about 25% lies in the top ten. The V call is TRBV7-2, the J call TRBJ2-5; D might be TRBD2 (6 bases). The TCR originated in a human donor in a cohort sampled during active COVID-19. What was sequenced was peripheral blood. The CDR3 here is CASSLEVSRGWETQYF. CDR3 nucleotides: TGTGCCAGCAGCTTAGAAGTCTCCCGGGGGTGGGAGACCCAGTACTTC.